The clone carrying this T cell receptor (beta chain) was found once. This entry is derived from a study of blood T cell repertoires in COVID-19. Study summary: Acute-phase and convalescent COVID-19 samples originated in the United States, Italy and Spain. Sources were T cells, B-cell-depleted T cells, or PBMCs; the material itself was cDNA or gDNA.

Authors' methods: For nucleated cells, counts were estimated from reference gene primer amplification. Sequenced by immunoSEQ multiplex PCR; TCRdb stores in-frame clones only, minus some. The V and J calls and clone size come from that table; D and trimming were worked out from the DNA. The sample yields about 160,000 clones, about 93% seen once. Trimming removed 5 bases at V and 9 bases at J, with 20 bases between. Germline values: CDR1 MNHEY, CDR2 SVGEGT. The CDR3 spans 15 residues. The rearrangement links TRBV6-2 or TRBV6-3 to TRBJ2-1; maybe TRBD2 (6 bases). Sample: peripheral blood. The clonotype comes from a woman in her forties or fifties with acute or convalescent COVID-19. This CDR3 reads CASSTLGGAPSEQFF. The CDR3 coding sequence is TGTGCCAGCAGTACACTGGGGGGAGCCCCCAGTGAGCAGTTCTTC.